The source of this T cell receptor beta chain is a study of cytomegalovirus exposure and HLA in healthy donors. This CDR3 region has 16 residues. Trimming removed 0 bases at V and 1 base at J, with 13 bases between. From germline, CDR1 is SGDLS and CDR2 YYNGEE. Sequencing used immunoSEQ multiplex PCR; TCRdb keeps in-frame clones, though not all of them. The table includes about 340,000 clones, 75% to 90% detected once. Comment on this clone: Antigen: not known.

Whole-study results and caveats: A few of the chains that were CMV-associated were confirmed in vitro to be specific for CMV antigens. Among TCR sequences, most were rare, though some public TCRs appeared in many donors. Later, an analysis found that TCR clusters from the first cohort tended to co-occur in the 120 or so validation repertoires.

The receptor's source is a young woman in good health and CMV-seronegative. J is TRBJ2-5 and V is TRBV9; D possibly corresponds to TRBD1 (5 bases). The sequenced sample consisted of PBMCs. The CDR3 loop is CASSVAREWPQETQYF. Written as DNA, the CDR3 is TGTGCCAGCAGCGTAGCCAGGGAATGGCCCCAAGAGACCCAGTACTTC.